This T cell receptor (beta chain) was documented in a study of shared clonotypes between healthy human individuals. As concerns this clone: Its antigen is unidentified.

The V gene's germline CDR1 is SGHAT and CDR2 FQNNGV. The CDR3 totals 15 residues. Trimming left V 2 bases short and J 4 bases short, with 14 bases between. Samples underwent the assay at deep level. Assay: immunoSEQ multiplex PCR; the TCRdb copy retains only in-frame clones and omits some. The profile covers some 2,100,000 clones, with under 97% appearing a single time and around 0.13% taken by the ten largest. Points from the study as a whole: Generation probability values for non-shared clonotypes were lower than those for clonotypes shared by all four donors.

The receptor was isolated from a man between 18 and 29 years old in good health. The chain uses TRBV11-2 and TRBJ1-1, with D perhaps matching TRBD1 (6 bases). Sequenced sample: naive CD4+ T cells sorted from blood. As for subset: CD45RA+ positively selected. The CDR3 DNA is TGTGCCAGCAGCTTAATCCACAGGGTCAGCACTGAAGCTTTCTTT. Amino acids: CASSLIHRVSTEAFF.